This TCR beta chain was captured in a study of T-cell reconstitution after alpha-beta-depleted transplantation in children. Study results and limitations: At the one-year point after transplant, T-cell counts and TCRbeta diversity were found to come mostly from T cells that had been newly produced. Surviving recipient T cells and intrathymic progenitors accounted for some patients' high TCRbeta diversity at day 60. Two months or so post-transplant, alpha-beta T cells reportedly derived from several hundred expanded graft clones.

Unique molecular identifiers were used to barcode this TCRbeta library. TCRdb fed the PCR reads into MiXCR, producing one record per CDR3 protein. The sample shows fewer than 700,000 distinct CDR3 sequences, 10% to 15% of them seen only once. This clonotype showed up just a few times. Its specificity is unknown. Germline CDR1 is SGHAT and CDR2 is FQDESV (reference sequence). The CDR3 extends over 19 amino acids. Trimming removed 6 bases from V and 0 bases from J, with 25 bases in between. The gene calls are TRBV11-1 and TRBJ2-3; D unclear. The source was PBMCs, mostly from graft donor cells, collected 360 days after TCRalphabeta/CD19-depleted stem cell transplant. The sequence derives from a male patient aged 10 to 17 who had a stem cell transplant for acute myeloid leukemia, so the T cells may come from the graft donor. The CDR3 loop is CASSPKAIPRPISTDTQYF. DNA for the CDR3: TGTGCCAGCAGTCCCAAAGCAATACCGCGCCCTATAAGCACAGATACGCAGTATTTT. Supplemented by reference TRBV11-1 and TRBJ2-3, the full variable domain reads EAEVAQSPRYKITEKSQAVAFWCDPISGHATLYWYRQILGQGPELLVQFQDESVVDDSQLPKDRFSAERLKGVDSTLKIQPAELGDSAMYLCASSPKAIPRPISTDTQYFGPGTRLTVL.